What follows is one TCR beta chain and its context. Antigen unknown. The entry originates in a study of response to subunit inactivated influenza vaccine. The study, taken as a whole, reports: Authors suggested seasonal influenza vaccinations each recruit few new T cells.

The V segment lost 1 base and the J segment 7 bases; nucleotides outside the gene matches: 6. This CDR3 has 15 residues. Germline V gene sequence: CDR1 LNHNV, CDR2 YYDKDF (reference sequence). TCRdb recomputed calls from the RT-PCR reads with MiXCR, one row per CDR3 protein. The sample has around 850,000 distinct CDR3 sequences, roughly 20% seen once. The TCR originated in a man aged 50 to 60 who received an inactivated influenza vaccine. Sequencing used PBMCs from blood, obtained 4 to 6 days after vaccination. The V call is TRBV15, the J call TRBJ2-7, with 11 bases matching TRBD1. DNA of the CDR3: TGTGCCACCAGCAGAGCTGCGGGACAGGGGGGTGAGCAGTACTTC. Translated: CATSRAAGQGGEQYF.